The present TCR beta chain was sequenced within a study of human T cells and chemical hapten exposure. TCRdb called the RACE reads again in MiXCR, with one record for every CDR3 protein. The data hold approximately 370,000 distinct CDR3 sequences, with approximately 5.8% observed a single time. As to time point: pre-sensitization, week 0. The treatment denotes: therapeutic diphenylcyclopropenone sensitization with weekly scalp DPC. Germline V CDR1 and CDR2: MGHRA, YSYEKL. This CDR3 is built from 18 residues. With 1 base removed from V and 0 bases from J, the gap between germline ends came to 16 bases.

The sample was whole blood, taken in connection with sensitization to the hapten diphenylcyclopropenone (DPC). The sequence came from a woman aged 18-35 years with alopecia areata. Some clones in this sample may be carry-over from other donors' samples. The chain combines TRBV4-1 with TRBJ1-5; tentative D call: TRBD1 (5 bases). CDR3 DNA sequence: TGCGCCAGCAGCCAAGCAACAGGATCACGATTTAGCAATCAGCCCCAGCATTTT. Protein product: CASSQATGSRFSNQPQHF.